This TCR beta chain appears in the sequencing data of a study of T cell changes during pregnancy in multiple sclerosis (dated by TCRdb to between 2018 and 2021). Regarding the complete study: The study looked at changes in the T cell repertoire across pregnancy in women with multiple sclerosis.

Compared with germline, V lacks 9 bases and J lacks 7 bases; bases without a gene match: 3. The CDR3 starts with the cysteine, ends with the phenylalanine, and has 12 residues. Of all the DNA, just the CDR3 is kept, 36 bases in frame from base 1. The germline V gene encodes CDR1 SNHLY and CDR2 FYNNEI. Receptor amplification or capture employed the immunoSEQ multiplex PCR assay. Imported from immuneACCESS, the table was reduced by TCRdb to in-frame sequences with V and J called. These copies leave out some clones; in studies compared against another copy, an unresolved V gene accounts for under half, and the cause of the remainder is not known. This sample has tens of thousands of clones in its table, and 80% to 95% of those were observed once. The leading ten clones occupy around 0.16% of the sample. On this clone itself: What this receptor recognizes is not known. Base qualities are missing; no much larger clone stands one base away.

This TCR was recovered from a female donor in good health, enrolled as a control in a pregnancy study. The rearranged chain carries TRBV2 and TRBJ2-1, and 10 bases in between align with TRBD1. The sequencing here drew on CD4+ T cells from peripheral blood mononuclear cells, taken after pregnancy. The DNA sequence is given as TGTGCCAGAAAGGGACAGGGGAATGAGCAGTTCTTC. The translation is CARKGQGNEQFF. Where the CDR3 stops, the reference TRBV2 and TRBJ2-1 genes take over; the full variable domain is EPEVTQTPSHQVTQMGQEVILRCVPISNHLYFYWYRQILGQKVEFLVSFYNNEISEKSEIFDDQFSVERPDGSNFTLKIRSTKLEDSAMYFCARKGQGNEQFFGPGTRLTVL.